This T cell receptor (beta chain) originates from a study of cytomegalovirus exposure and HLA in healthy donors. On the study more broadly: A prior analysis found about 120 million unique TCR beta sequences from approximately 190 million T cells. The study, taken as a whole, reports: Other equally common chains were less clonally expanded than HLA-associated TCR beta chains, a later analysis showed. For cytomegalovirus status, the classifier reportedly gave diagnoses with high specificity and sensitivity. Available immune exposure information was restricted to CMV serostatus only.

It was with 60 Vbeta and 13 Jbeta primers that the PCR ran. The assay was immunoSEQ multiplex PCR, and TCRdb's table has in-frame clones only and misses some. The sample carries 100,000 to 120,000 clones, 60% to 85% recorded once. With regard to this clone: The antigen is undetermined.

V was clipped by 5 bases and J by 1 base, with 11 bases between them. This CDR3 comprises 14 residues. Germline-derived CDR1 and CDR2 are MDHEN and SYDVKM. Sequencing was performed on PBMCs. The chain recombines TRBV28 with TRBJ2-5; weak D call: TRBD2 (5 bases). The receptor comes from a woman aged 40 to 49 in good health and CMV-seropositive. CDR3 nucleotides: TGTGCCAGCAGTCCCCCAGCGGCCCAAGAGACCCAGTACTTC. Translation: CASSPPAAQETQYF.